This T cell receptor (beta chain) was sequenced for a study of T cells in Graves' hyperthyroidism and ophthalmopathy. General study points: Most thyroid clonotypes expanded above 0.001 appeared in blood too.

Uncontrolled infection, other autoimmune disease, pregnancy and lactation each barred patients from inclusion. RNA transcripts yielded amplified TCR beta CDR3 regions. First-round RT-PCR of the TCR CDR3 relied on the HTBI primer set. TCRdb itself ran the multiplex PCR reads through MiXCR, one entry per CDR3 protein. This sample has 450,000 to 600,000 distinct CDR3 sequences, with 14% found just once. The junction had 9 bases not matched to a gene; V was cut back by 0 bases and J by 5 bases. CDR1 SGHRS and CDR2 YFSETQ come from the germline V gene. The CDR3 extends over 16 amino acids. This clonotype showed up many times. Its target is unknown.

Sequenced material: blood. The genes are TRBV5-1 and TRBJ2-7; 9 bases align to TRBD1. The TCR comes from a woman in her thirties or forties with Graves' hyperthyroidism. The CDR3 DNA follows: TGCGCCAGCAGCTTGGCCTGGGGGACAGGGACCAACGAGCAGTACTTC. Its protein product is CASSLAWGTGTNEQYF.